The subject of this entry is one T cell receptor (beta chain). One junction end does not reproduce the germline sequence, and a read error may be involved. The CDR3 is 14 amino acids. Germline-derived CDR1 and CDR2 are SGHNT and YYREEE (reference sequence). The sample is drawn from a study of blood T cells in healthy people across ages. A second 7 to 11 cycle PCR used barcoded and J-beta primers. Via MiXCR, TCRdb re-called the 5' RACE reads, giving one row per CDR3 protein. The sample has hundreds of thousands of distinct CDR3 sequences; less than 35% are singletons. This chain uses TRBV5-4 with TRBJ2-5, with D possibly TRBD1 on 5 matching bases. This TCR derives from an elderly woman in good health. The sample consisted of blood. This CDR3 reads CASNLADTVKTQYF. Here the CDR3 DNA reads TGTGCCAGCAACTTGGCGGACACCGTAAAGACCCAGTACTTC.